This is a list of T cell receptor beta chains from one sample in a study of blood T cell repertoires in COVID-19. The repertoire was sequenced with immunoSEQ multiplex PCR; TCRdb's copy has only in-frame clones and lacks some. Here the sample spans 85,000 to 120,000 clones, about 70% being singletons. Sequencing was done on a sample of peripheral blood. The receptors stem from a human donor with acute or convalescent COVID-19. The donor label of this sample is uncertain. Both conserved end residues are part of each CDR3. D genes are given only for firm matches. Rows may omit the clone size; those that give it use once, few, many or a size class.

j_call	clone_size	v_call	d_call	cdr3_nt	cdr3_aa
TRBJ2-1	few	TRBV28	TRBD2	TGTGCCAGCAGTTCTCTTAGCGGGGGGGCTTCCTACAATGAGCAGTTCTTC	CASSSLSGGASYNEQFF
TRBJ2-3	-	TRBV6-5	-	TGTGCCAGCAGGGACTTTGGAAGGGCGCCAGGTACGCAGTATTTT	CASRDFGRAPGTQYF
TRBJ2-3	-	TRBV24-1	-	TGTGCCACCTCCAGGCCTTCTAGCACAGATACGCAGTATTTT	CATSRPSSTDTQYF
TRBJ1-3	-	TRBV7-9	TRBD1	TGTGCCAGCAGCACCGGGACAGGGGCTAGAAACACCATATATTTT	CASSTGTGARNTIYF
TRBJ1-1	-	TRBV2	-	TGTGCCAGCATACGATCTATGAACACTGAAGCTTTCTTT	CASIRSMNTEAFF
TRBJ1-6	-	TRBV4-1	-	TGCGCCAGCAGTCCCAGGGTGGACAATTCACCCCTCCACTTT	CASSPRVDNSPLHF
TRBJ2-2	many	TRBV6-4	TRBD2	TGTGCCAGCAAGCGGGGGGCTGCCACCGGGGAGCTGTTTTTT	CASKRGAATGELFF
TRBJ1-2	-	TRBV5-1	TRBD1	TGCGCCAGCAGCAACCAAACAGGGGGCTATGGCTACACCTTC	CASSNQTGGYGYTF
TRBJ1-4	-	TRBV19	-	TGTGCCAGTCCCATAACGGGACAAGGAGGAGAAAAACTGTTTTTT	CASPITGQGGEKLFF
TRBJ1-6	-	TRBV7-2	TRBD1	TGTGCCAGCAGCCCCCGACAGGGGCCCTCCTATAATTCACCCCTCCACTTT	CASSPRQGPSYNSPLHF
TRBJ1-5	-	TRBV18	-	TGTGCCAGCTCATCGAGAAATAGCAATCAGCCCCAGCATTTT	CASSSRNSNQPQHF
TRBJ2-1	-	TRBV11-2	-	TGTGCCAGCAGCTTAGATTGGCGGACAGCGTACAATGAGCAGTTCTTC	CASSLDWRTAYNEQFF
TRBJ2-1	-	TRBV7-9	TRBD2	TGTGCCAGCAGCTTAGATATAGCGGGGGGATACGAGCAGTTCTTC	CASSLDIAGGYEQFF
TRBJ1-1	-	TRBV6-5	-	TGTGCCAGCAGTAGAGGACAGTGGGGGACTGAAGCTTTCTTT	CASSRGQWGTEAFF
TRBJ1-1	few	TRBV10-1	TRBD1	TGCGCCAGCAGCCTGACAGGGTATTGCACTGAAGCTTTCTTT	CASSLTGYCTEAFF
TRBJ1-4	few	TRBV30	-	TGTGCCTGGAGGTCGGTGGGGCGCCGAACTAATGAAAAACTGTTTTTT	CAWRSVGRRTNEKLFF
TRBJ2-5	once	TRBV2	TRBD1	TGTGCCAGCAGTGACGGACAGGGAGCTTACGAGACCCAGTACTTC	CASSDGQGAYETQYF
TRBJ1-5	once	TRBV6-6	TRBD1	TGTGCCAGCAGTTGCAGGGGCACAGGGGCCCAGCATTTT	CASSCRGTGAQHF
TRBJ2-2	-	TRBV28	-	TGTGCCAGCAGTTCCTCGGGACAAATTTTGGGGGAGCTGTTTTTT	CASSSSGQILGELFF
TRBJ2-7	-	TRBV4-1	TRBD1	TGCGCCAGCAGCCTAGTGGCAGGGGGTTCCTACGAGCAGTACTTC	CASSLVAGGSYEQYF
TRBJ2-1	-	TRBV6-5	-	TGTGCCAGCAGAGCCTTTCGGGATGAGCAGTTCTTC	CASRAFRDEQFF
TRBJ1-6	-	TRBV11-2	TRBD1	TGTGCCAGCAGCTTAGGGCCCCAGGGGGCGCGGAATTCACCCCTCCACTTT	CASSLGPQGARNSPLHF
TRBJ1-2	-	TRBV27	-	TGTGCCAGCAGTTTACGGCGGGCCTATGGCTACACCTTC	CASSLRRAYGYTF
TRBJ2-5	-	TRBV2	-	TGTGCCTCAGGGGACGGGCAGACGGTAGAGACCCAGTACTTC	CASGDGQTVETQYF
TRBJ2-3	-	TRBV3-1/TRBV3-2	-	TGTGCCAGCAGCCCACCGGGGATTAACACAGATACGCAGTATTTT	CASSPPGINTDTQYF
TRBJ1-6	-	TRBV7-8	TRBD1	TGTGCCAGCAGCCCCAGGGACAGGAGCTCCTATAATTCACCCCTCCACTTT	CASSPRDRSSYNSPLHF
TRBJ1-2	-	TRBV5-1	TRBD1	TGCGCCAGCAGCTCAACAGGGGGGAACTATGGCTACACCTTC	CASSSTGGNYGYTF
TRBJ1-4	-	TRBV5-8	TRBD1	TGTGCCAGCAGCTTGGGACAGGGAAGTATTAATGAAAAACTGTTTTTT	CASSLGQGSINEKLFF
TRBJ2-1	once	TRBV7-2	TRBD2	TGTGCCAGCTCCATCGTAGCGGGGCAGAACAATGAGCAGTTCTTC	CASSIVAGQNNEQFF
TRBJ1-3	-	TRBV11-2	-	TGTGCCAGCAGCTTAGTCAGTAACTCTGGAAACACCATATATTTT	CASSLVSNSGNTIYF
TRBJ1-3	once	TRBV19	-	TGTGCCAGTAGTATGAACTTCGCAGCGGTCTCTGGAAACACCATATATTTT	CASSMNFAAVSGNTIYF
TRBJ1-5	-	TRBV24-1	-	TGTGCCACCAGTGATTTGTACAGGGCCTATAGCAATCAGCCCCAGCATTTT	CATSDLYRAYSNQPQHF
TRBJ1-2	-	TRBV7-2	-	TGTGCCAGCAGCTCGACGACAGAAACATATGGCTACACCTTC	CASSSTTETYGYTF
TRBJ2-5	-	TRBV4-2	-	TGTGCCAGCAGCCAAGACGGGCGCGGGGCCGAGACCCAGTACTTC	CASSQDGRGAETQYF
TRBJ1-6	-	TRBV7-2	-	TGTGCCAGCAGTCAACGGCGGAACGGACCCCTCCACTTT	CASSQRRNGPLHF